One and the same sample provided the 20 T cell receptor beta chains below, sequenced in a study of T cell changes during pregnancy in multiple sclerosis. Clones were sequenced by immunoSEQ multiplex PCR, and TCRdb holds only the in-frame ones, with some missing. Of tens of thousands of clones listed, approximately 94% are singletons. The material was CD4+ T cells from peripheral blood mononuclear cells, obtained in the third trimester of pregnancy. The receptors come from a female donor with multiple sclerosis, enrolled in a pregnancy study.

The gene calls are TRBV6-6 and TRBJ1-1, with a tentative D call TRBD1 (6 bases). Germline V gene lookup returns CDR1 MNHNY and CDR2 SVGAGI (reference sequence). V was trimmed by 6 bases and J by 2 bases, leaving 16 bases between them. This CDR3 has 15 residues. The CDR3 is CASSSGAGANTEAFF. Here the CDR3 DNA reads TGTGCCAGCAGCTCCGGGGCAGGGGCCAACACTGAAGCTTTCTTT.

In DNA, the CDR3 is TGTGCCAGCAGCTTCATCAGGAACACCGGGGAGCTGTTTTTT. Translation: CASSFIRNTGELFF. The gene calls are TRBV7-3 and TRBJ2-2; D is ambiguous. CDR3 length: 14 residues. V was cut by 3 bases and J by 1 base, with 6 bases left in between. Germline CDR1 is SGHTA and CDR2 is FQGTGA.

This clone was recorded only once. This CDR3 reads CASSQARGFSEQYF. The CDR3, as DNA: TGTGCCAGCAGCCAGGCCAGGGGTTTCTCCGAGCAGTACTTC. The V call is TRBV14, the J call TRBJ2-7, with a possible D match to TRBD1 (6 bases). Deletions cut 3 bases from V and 6 bases from J, with 15 bases between. CDR1 is SGHDN, CDR2 FVKESK, per germline. There are 14 residues in the CDR3.

The J gene is TRBJ2-7, the V gene TRBV6-1; a weak D match, TRBD1 (5 bases). Germline V lookup: CDR1 MNHNS, CDR2 SASEGT. This CDR3 comprises 13 residues. The CDR3 is CASLHRGFSNSRV. In nucleotides, the CDR3 is TGTGCCAGTCTTCATAGGGGATTTTCTAACTCCCGGGTC.

The gene calls are TRBV30 and TRBJ1-1; 8 positions agree with TRBD1. V lost 4 bases, J lost 1 base, and 2 bases stayed unmatched. The CDR3 length is 13 residues. Germline lookup yields CDR1 GTSNPN and CDR2 SVGIG (reference sequence). The CDR3: CAWMDRANTEAFF. The CDR3 bases are TGTGCCTGGATGGACAGGGCGAACACTGAAGCTTTCTTT.

The chain is built from TRBV19 and TRBJ2-2; tentative D call: TRBD2 (6 bases). The ends were cut back, 9 bases at V and 0 bases at J, with 14 bases in the middle. Per the germline V gene, CDR1 is LNHDA and CDR2 is SQIVND (reference sequence). The CDR3 loop spans 15 amino acids. The chain's CDR3 is CASREWGANTGELFF. Here the CDR3 DNA reads TGTGCCAGCCGGGAGTGGGGGGCGAACACCGGGGAGCTGTTTTTT.

The rearrangement links TRBV2 to TRBJ1-1; the match to TRBD1 covers 11 bases. Germline V gene data show CDR1 as SNHLY and CDR2 as FYNNEI. The CDR3 has 20 amino acids. The junction had 24 bases not matched to a gene; V was cut back by 8 bases and J by 4 bases. The DNA for the CDR3 is TGTGCCAGCCATCTACGGACAGGGGGCGCGAGTTCCATAGCGTCCACTGAAGCTTTCTTT. This sequence encodes CASHLRTGGASSIASTEAFF. Supplemented by reference TRBV2 and TRBJ1-1, the full variable domain reads EPEVTQTPSHQVTQMGQEVILRCVPISNHLYFYWYRQILGQKVEFLVSFYNNEISEKSEIFDDQFSVERPDGSNFTLKIRSTKLEDSAMYFCASHLRTGGASSIASTEAFFGQGTRLTVV.

V and J are TRBV2 and TRBJ2-3; no clear D gene. V lost 7 bases and J 0 bases, leaving 14 bases between the germline ends. The CDR3 totals 15 residues. The V gene's germline CDR1 is SNHLY and CDR2 FYNNEI. In nucleotides, the CDR3 is TGTGCCAGCACCCAGCGCCCTTCTAGCACAGATACGCAGTATTTT. This translates into CASTQRPSSTDTQYF.

The chain has TRBV28 and TRBJ2-1; D is uncertain. The CDR3 sequence is 15 residues long. In germline, CDR1 is MDHEN, CDR2 SYDVKM. The V end was cut by 6 bases, the J end by 3 bases, with 15 bases between. This CDR3 is CASSSTVAIYNEQFF. For the CDR3, the DNA is TGTGCCAGCAGCTCAACGGTCGCGATCTACAATGAGCAGTTCTTC. The whole variable domain, filled in from reference TRBV28 and TRBJ2-1, reads DVKVTQSSRYLVKRTGEKVFLECVQDMDHENMFWYRQDPGLGLRLIYFSYDVKMKEKGDIPEGYSVSREKKERFSLILESASTNQTSMYLCASSSTVAIYNEQFFGPGTRLTVL.

The rearrangement joins TRBV19 to TRBJ2-7; 12 positions match TRBD1. The V gene end was trimmed by 5 bases and the J gene end by 5 bases; junction bases not matched to a gene: 4. Germline loops: CDR1 LNHDA, CDR2 SQIVND (reference sequence). This CDR3 has 14 amino acids. Here the CDR3 reads CASSAGTGGNEQYF. Here the CDR3 DNA reads TGTGCCAGTAGTGCCGGGACAGGGGGCAACGAGCAGTACTTC.

The chain couples TRBV5-4 to TRBJ2-1; 10 bases match TRBD2. The V gene end was trimmed by 3 bases and the J gene end by 7 bases; junction bases not matched to a gene: 10. The germline V gene encodes CDR1 SGHNT and CDR2 YYREEE (reference sequence). The CDR3 extends over 16 amino acids. The CDR3 loop reads CASSSKRGGLLNEQFF. CDR3 DNA: TGTGCCAGCAGCTCCAAGCGGGGGGGCCTTCTAAATGAGCAGTTCTTC.

This sequence joins TRBV29-1 and TRBJ2-7; 8 positions agree with TRBD2. With V trimmed by 7 bases and J by 0 bases, 11 bases remained unmatched. This CDR3 is 15 amino acids long. From germline, CDR1 is SQVTM and CDR2 ANQGSEA. DNA for the CDR3: TGCAGCGCTATGACTAGCGCGACCTTCTCCTACGAGCAGTACTTC. This encodes CSAMTSATFSYEQYF.

The rearrangement joins TRBV14 to TRBJ2-1; the D gene is possibly TRBD2 (5 bases). There are 13 residues in the CDR3. Germline CDR1 reads SGHDN; CDR2 reads FVKESK. V lost 0 bases and J 16 bases, leaving 16 bases between the germline ends. CDR3 sequence (DNA): TGTGCCAGCAGCCAAGATCTAGGGTTAGCGCAATTCTTC. Translation gives CASSQDLGLAQFF.

This chain uses TRBV28 with TRBJ1-2; 8 bases align to TRBD1. After removal of 5 bases from V and 0 bases from J, the junction contained 8 bases not matched to a gene. The CDR3 spans 16 residues. Germline CDR1 is MDHEN and CDR2 is SYDVKM. This CDR3 is CASSTRGRGSNYGYTF. The CDR3 coding sequence is TGTGCCAGCAGTACCAGGGGGCGCGGTTCTAACTATGGCTACACCTTC.

The gene calls are TRBV6-5 and TRBJ2-5; no firm D call. The J call is uncertain, as TRBJ2-7 better fits the DNA end. CDR3 size: 14 residues. The germline gives CDR1 MNHEY, CDR2 SVGAGI. In DNA, the CDR3 is TGTGCCAGCAGTTCCACCGCCCGCTCCTACGAGCAGTACTTC. It translates to CASSSTARSYEQYF.

V is TRBV25-1 and J is TRBJ1-1; 7 bases are shared with TRBD1. Germline values: CDR1 MGHDK, CDR2 SYGVNS. The CDR3 spans 15 residues. V lost 0 bases, J lost 4 bases, and 5 bases stayed unmatched. The CDR3 coding sequence is TGTGCCAGCAGTGAATACGAGACAGGGACCACTGAAGCTTTCTTT. Protein: CASSEYETGTTEAFF. Using reference TRBV25-1 and TRBJ1-1 for the parts outside the CDR3, the full variable domain is EADIYQTPRYLVIGTGKKITLECSQTMGHDKMYWYQQDPGMELHLIHYSYGVNSTEKGDLSSESTVSRIRTEHFPLTLESARPSHTSQYLCASSEYETGTTEAFFGQGTRLTVV.

As DNA, the CDR3 is TGTGCCAGTACTCCGACTAGCGGAAAGAACAATGAGCAGTTCTTC. Translated, it gives CASTPTSGKNNEQFF. The chain employs TRBV19 and TRBJ2-1; 9 bases fit TRBD2. CDR1 and CDR2 from the germline V gene are LNHDA and SQIVND (reference sequence). Germline trimming cut 7 bases from V and 5 bases from J; bases unmatched to any gene: 9. CDR3 size: 15 residues.

The V call is TRBV6-5, the J call TRBJ1-2; 7 bases are shared with TRBD1. The CDR3 sequence is 14 residues long. Germline lookup yields CDR1 MNHEY and CDR2 SVGAGI. V dropped 2 bases and J dropped 3; count of bases not matched to a gene: 3. CDR3 in amino acids: CASSYRGQDYGYTF. CDR3 nucleotides: TGTGCCAGCAGTTACAGGGGGCAGGACTATGGCTACACCTTC.

The J gene is TRBJ2-7, the V gene TRBV6-1; perhaps TRBD1 as D (6 bases). The germline V and J ends were trimmed by 5 bases and 0 bases, with 14 bases remaining between them. This CDR3 is built from 15 residues. Per the germline V gene, CDR1 is MNHNS and CDR2 is SASEGT. The CDR3 nucleotides read TGTGCCAGCAGTATCGGGCAGGGGTCCTCCTACGAGCAGTACTTC. Translating it yields CASSIGQGSSYEQYF.

The chain recombines TRBV11-2 with TRBJ2-7; tentatively, D is TRBD1 (6 bases). V was pared by 3 bases and J by 2 bases, with 11 bases between. Germline loops: CDR1 SGHAT, CDR2 FQNNGV. This CDR3 region has 14 residues. The CDR3 DNA reads as TGTGCCAGCAGCTTGAGAGAGGGGGCCTACGAGCAGTACTTC. Its translation is CASSLREGAYEQYF. The full variable domain, with the rest looked up from reference TRBV11-2 and TRBJ2-7, is EAGVAQSPRYKIIEKRQSVAFWCNPISGHATLYWYQQILGQGPKLLIQFQNNGVVDDSQLPKDRFSAERLKGVDSTLKIQPAKLEDSAVYLCASSLREGAYEQYFGPGTRLTVT.